A single sample is the source of the 28 T cell receptor beta chains below, sequenced in a study of CD8 T cells in ankylosing spondylitis. From the 5' RACE reads, TCRdb called clonotypes with MiXCR, one entry per CDR3 protein. Of approximately 540,000 distinct CDR3 sequences in the sample, approximately 12% were seen once. Overall study findings and caveats: Blood from ankylosing spondylitis patients appeared to carry a characteristic roughly 8-variant TCR beta motif.

Their specific antigens are unknown. The sequenced sample was blood, either unsorted or a sorted T cell fraction (not recorded which). Receptors originate from a male donor with ankylosing spondylitis.

The V and J genes are TRBV27 and TRBJ1-4, with TRBD1 matching over 10 bases. The CDR3 covers 15 residues. CDR1 and CDR2 (germline): MNHEY, SMNVEV (reference sequence). Trimming removed 3 bases from V and 10 bases from J; junction bases left unmatched: 8. CDR3 in amino acids: CASSFRDRGAAKLFF. The DNA of the CDR3 is TGTGCCAGCAGTTTCCGGGACAGGGGTGCCGCAAAACTGTTTTTT.

This clonotype has a handful of counts. The J gene is TRBJ2-2, the V gene TRBV18, with D perhaps matching TRBD2 (5 bases). Germline loops: CDR1 KGHSH, CDR2 LQKENI. This CDR3 spans 13 amino acids. Between the trimmed V and J ends, which lost 1 base and 7 bases, there was a span of 7 bases. The CDR3 is CASSPLEGGELFF. The DNA for the CDR3 is TGTGCCAGCTCACCACTTGAGGGCGGGGAGCTGTTTTTT.

The sample holds a few counts of this clonotype. The V call is TRBV11-2, the J call TRBJ2-5, with D unresolved. From germline, CDR1 is SGHAT and CDR2 FQNNGV. The V and J ends lost 5 bases and 3 bases respectively, with 16 bases between them. The CDR3 is made up of 15 amino acids. CDR3 sequence: CASSHRGIEEETQYF. CDR3 nucleotides: TGTGCCAGCAGCCACCGCGGCATCGAGGAAGAGACCCAGTACTTC.

This clonotype was observed a handful of times. The rearrangement links TRBV29-1 to TRBJ2-3; the D is unclear. This CDR3 is 10 amino acids long. Germline values: CDR1 SQVTM, CDR2 ANQGSEA. Between the trimmed V and J ends, which lost 8 bases and 2 bases, there was a span of 5 bases. CDR3 residues: CSTNTDTQYF. CDR3 coding DNA: TGCAGCACTAACACAGATACGCAGTATTTT.

The chain joins TRBV9 to TRBJ1-2; 8 bases align to TRBD1. The J segment lost 4 bases and the V segment lost 3 bases, leaving 2 bases of the junction unmatched. The CDR3 is made up of 13 amino acids. Germline CDR1 reads SGDLS; CDR2 reads YYNGEE. The CDR3 sequence: CASSEGQAYGYTF. The CDR3 coding sequence is TGTGCCAGCAGCGAGGGACAGGCCTATGGCTACACCTTC.

The chain links TRBV15 to TRBJ1-1; no clear D gene. CDR1 is LNHNV and CDR2 is YYDKDF in the germline V gene (reference sequence). Between the trimmed V and J ends, which lost 0 bases and 0 bases, there was a span of 14 bases. This CDR3 region has 17 residues. CDR3 in amino acids: CATSRDSRVWMNTEAFF. The CDR3 bases are TGTGCCACCAGCAGAGATTCGAGGGTTTGGATGAACACTGAAGCTTTCTTT.

The chain carries TRBV5-6 and TRBJ1-1; D not certain. V was cut by 0 bases and J by 4 bases, with 10 bases left in between. Germline CDR1 is SGHDT and CDR2 is YYEEEE. This CDR3 comprises 14 residues. In nucleotides, the CDR3 is TGTGCCAGCAGCTTGGCCGACTGGGTCACTGAAGCTTTCTTT. It yields the protein CASSLADWVTEAFF.

This clonotype was observed a handful of times. This CDR3 is CASSPTSGRADQEQFF. The CDR3 DNA reads as TGTGCCAGCAGCCCGACTAGCGGCCGCGCCGATCAGGAGCAGTTCTTC. The V call is TRBV7-9, the J call TRBJ2-1; TRBD2 matches 9 bases. Trimming at V came to 5 bases and at J to 10 bases, leaving 15 bases not matched to a gene. The CDR3 extends over 16 amino acids. Germline V gene sequence: CDR1 SEHNR, CDR2 FQNEAQ (reference sequence).

V usage is TRBV3-1 and J usage is TRBJ1-4; D unresolved. V was clipped by 1 base and J by 2 bases, with 8 bases between them. Germline CDR1 LGHDT, CDR2 YNNKEL (reference sequence). The CDR3 covers 15 residues. CDR3 region: CASSQAVGTNEKLFF. CDR3 nucleotides: TGTGCCAGCAGCCAAGCAGTAGGGACTAATGAAAAACTGTTTTTT.

The DNA of the CDR3 is TGTGCCAGCAGCGTATCCGGGGAGGAAAAACTGTTTTTT. As protein: CASSVSGEEKLFF. The rearrangement joins TRBV12-3 or TRBV12-4 to TRBJ1-4, with no clear D. Deletions cut 6 bases from V and 8 bases from J, with 13 bases between. The CDR3 loop spans 13 amino acids.

V and J are TRBV7-9 and TRBJ2-7; maybe TRBD1 (5 bases). V lost 3 bases, J lost 5 bases, and 11 bases lay in between. CDR3 length: 13 residues. Germline CDR1 is SEHNR and CDR2 is FQNEAQ (reference sequence). CDR3 nucleotides: TGTGCCAGCAGCTTTCAGGGTCGAGACGAGCAGTACGTC. Translated: CASSFQGRDEQYV.

Ten or more counts support this clonotype. This chain connects TRBV7-9 to TRBJ1-1; D possibly corresponds to TRBD1 (6 bases). In germline, CDR1 is SEHNR, CDR2 FQNEAQ (reference sequence). This CDR3 is built from 13 residues. Trimming removed 5 bases at V and 10 bases at J, with 17 bases between. CDR3 protein: CASSRSVQGLAFF. The DNA of the CDR3 is TGTGCCAGCAGCCGATCGGTACAGGGACTAGCTTTCTTT.

CDR3 loop: CASSFIGGNGQGIRMNTEAFF. CDR3 in DNA: TGTGCCAGCAGCTTTATAGGGGGAAACGGACAGGGGATTCGCATGAACACTGAAGCTTTCTTT. The rearrangement links TRBV7-6 to TRBJ1-1; 9 bases are shared with TRBD1. The junction had 20 bases not matched to a gene; V was cut back by 3 bases and J by 0 bases. Per the germline V gene, CDR1 is SGHVS and CDR2 is FNYEAQ. The CDR3 sequence is 21 residues long.

The V and J genes are TRBV19 and TRBJ1-1; the D is unclear. The V gene lost 3 bases and the J gene lost 5 bases, with 4 bases spanning the gap. The CDR3 length is 11 residues. From germline, CDR1 is LNHDA and CDR2 SQIVND (reference sequence). The CDR3 DNA sequence: TGTGCCAGTAGTATGAGGACTGAAGCTTTCTTT. It specifies CASSMRTEAFF.

This clonotype was detected only a few times. The gene calls are TRBV7-9 and TRBJ2-7; tentative D call: TRBD2 (5 bases). The germline gives CDR1 SEHNR, CDR2 FQNEAQ (reference sequence). Trimming shortened V by 5 bases and J by 0 bases, and 11 bases separated the two germline ends. This CDR3 spans 14 amino acids. CDR3 protein: CASSPDSLSYEQYF. DNA of the CDR3: TGTGCCAGCAGCCCGGACTCCCTCTCCTACGAGCAGTACTTC.

This clonotype was observed many times. V usage is TRBV11-2 and J usage is TRBJ2-3; tentatively, D is TRBD1 (6 bases). CDR1 and CDR2 (germline): SGHAT, FQNNGV. With 5 bases removed from V and 2 bases from J, the gap between germline ends came to 17 bases. The CDR3 spans 16 residues. The CDR3 DNA reads as TGTGCCAGCAGCCCCAGGGGTGACAGATACACAGATACGCAGTATTTT. This gives the protein CASSPRGDRYTDTQYF.

This clonotype was seen a handful of times. This rearrangement joins TRBV27 to TRBJ1-5; D is possibly TRBD1 (5 bases). The ends were cut back, 5 bases at V and 5 bases at J, with 10 bases in the middle. CDR1 is MNHEY, CDR2 SMNVEV, per germline (reference sequence). The CDR3 sequence is 13 residues long. CDR3 DNA sequence: TGTGCCAGCAGTGGGACTCCTTATCAGCCCCAGCATTTT. Translating gives CASSGTPYQPQHF.

A few counts support this clonotype. The chain uses TRBV7-9 and TRBJ1-1; 7 nucleotides agree with TRBD1. This CDR3 has 14 amino acids. J was trimmed by 1 base and V by 3 bases; bases with no gene match: 2. The V gene's germline CDR1 is SEHNR and CDR2 FQNEAQ (reference sequence). CDR3: CASSLGQWNTEAFF. CDR3 bases: TGTGCCAGCAGCTTGGGACAGTGGAACACTGAAGCTTTCTTT.

This clonotype has only a few counts. The gene calls are TRBV11-3 and TRBJ2-1; D remains ambiguous. The CDR3 is 13 amino acids. Trimming took off 5 bases at V and 8 bases at J, with 13 bases between the two ends. Germline CDR1 is SGHNT and CDR2 is YENEEA. CDR3 region: CASSLLRSHEQFF. CDR3 DNA: TGTGCCAGCAGCCTTCTTAGGTCCCATGAGCAGTTCTTC.

This clonotype has a handful of counts. The chain uses TRBV3-1 and TRBJ1-6; D not certain. V was pared by 1 base and J by 8 bases, with 18 bases between. This CDR3 has 17 amino acids. CDR1 and CDR2 from the germline V gene are LGHDT and YNNKEL (reference sequence). DNA for the CDR3: TGTGCCAGCAGCCAAGTGGGCTTAAGGGCCGTGGATTCACCCCTCCACTTT. Translating it yields CASSQVGLRAVDSPLHF. The full variable domain, completed using reference TRBV3-1 and TRBJ1-6, is DTAVSQTPKYLVTQMGNDKSIKCEQNLGHDTMYWYKQDSKKFLKIMFSYNNKELIINETVPNRFSPKSPDKAHLNLHINSLELGDSAVYFCASSQVGLRAVDSPLHFGNGTRLTVT.

V is TRBV5-1 and J is TRBJ1-2; D is unclear. The germline CDR1 and CDR2 sequences are SGHRS and YFSETQ. V gave up 7 bases and J gave up 7 bases, with 23 bases separating them. The CDR3 consists of 15 residues. DNA of the CDR3: TGCGCCAGCCACATCACTTCGACTGATCCCTTTGGCTACACCTTC. Its protein product is CASHITSTDPFGYTF. The complete variable domain, with remaining parts taken from reference TRBV5-1 and TRBJ1-2, reads KAGVTQTPRYLIKTRGQQVTLSCSPISGHRSVSWYQQTPGQGLQFLFEYFSETQRNKGNFPGRFSGRQFSNSRSEMNVSTLELGDSALYLCASHITSTDPFGYTFGSGTRLTVV.

V gene TRBV5-6 combines with J gene TRBJ2-4, with D uncertain. V was pared by 1 base and J by 1 base, with 12 bases between. The CDR3 loop spans 16 amino acids. Germline V gene sequence: CDR1 SGHDT, CDR2 YYEEEE. CDR3 region: CASSLLEGEAKNIQYF. Written as DNA, the CDR3 is TGTGCCAGCAGCTTGTTGGAAGGTGAGGCCAAAAACATTCAGTACTTC. The full variable domain, with the rest looked up from reference TRBV5-6 and TRBJ2-4, is DAGVTQSPTHLIKTRGQQVTLRCSPKSGHDTVSWYQQALGQGPQFIFQYYEEEERQRGNFPDRFSGHQFPNYSSELNVNALLLGDSALYLCASSLLEGEAKNIQYFGAGTRLSVL.

This chain uses TRBV29-1 with TRBJ2-1, with D tentatively TRBD2 (7 bases). Trimming left V 6 bases short and J 0 bases short, with 18 bases between. Germline V CDR1 and CDR2: SQVTM, ANQGSEA. The CDR3 has 16 residues. The CDR3, as DNA: TGCAGCGTATTGGGGGCCCAGCGGGACTCCTACAATGAGCAGTTCTTC. Protein sequence: CSVLGAQRDSYNEQFF.

This sequence joins TRBV5-4 and TRBJ1-2; D remains unclear. V lost 0 bases and J 8 bases, leaving 14 bases between the germline ends. The CDR3 loop spans 14 amino acids. CDR1 and CDR2 from the germline V gene are SGHNT and YYREEE (reference sequence). CDR3 residues: CASSLASVLGGYTF. The CDR3 DNA reads as TGTGCCAGCAGCTTGGCATCCGTTTTGGGAGGCTACACCTTC. Based on the CDR3 plus reference TRBV5-4 and TRBJ1-2, the full variable domain is ETGVTQSPTHLIKTRGQQVTLRCSSQSGHNTVSWYQQALGQGPQFIFQYYREEENGRGNFPPRFSGLQFPNYSSELNVNALELDDSALYLCASSLASVLGGYTFGSGTRLTVV.

The rearrangement joins TRBV5-1 to TRBJ2-1; 10 bases are shared with TRBD1. Trimming removed 4 bases from V and 4 bases from J; junction bases left unmatched: 5. Germline CDR1 and CDR2: SGHRS and YFSETQ. The CDR3 consists of 15 residues. In DNA form, the CDR3 reads TGCGCCAGCAGCCGGTCGGGACAGGGGTACAATGAGCAGTTCTTC. Encoded protein: CASSRSGQGYNEQFF. The full variable domain, rest sourced from reference TRBV5-1 and TRBJ2-1, is KAGVTQTPRYLIKTRGQQVTLSCSPISGHRSVSWYQQTPGQGLQFLFEYFSETQRNKGNFPGRFSGRQFSNSRSEMNVSTLELGDSALYLCASSRSGQGYNEQFFGPGTRLTVL.

This clonotype was recorded a few times. V is TRBV12-3 or TRBV12-4 and J is TRBJ2-4; D gene unclear. Trimming took off 7 bases at V and 0 bases at J, with 13 bases between the two ends. This CDR3 contains 15 residues. This CDR3 reads CASTPGSLAKNIQYF. Here the CDR3 DNA reads TGTGCCAGCACCCCCGGTTCGCTAGCCAAAAACATTCAGTACTTC.

J is TRBJ2-3 and V is TRBV15; the match to TRBD1 covers 9 bases. This CDR3 has 15 residues. Germline loops: CDR1 LNHNV, CDR2 YYDKDF (reference sequence). V was clipped by 8 bases and J by 3 bases; unmatched bases: 9. The CDR3 reads CATGTGRFETDTQYF. The CDR3 nucleotides are TGTGCCACCGGGACAGGGAGATTCGAGACAGATACGCAGTATTTT. The entire variable domain, with the rest obtained from reference TRBV15 and TRBJ2-3, is as follows: DAMVIQNPRYQVTQFGKPVTLSCSQTLNHNVMYWYQQKSSQAPKLLFHYYDKDFNNEADTPDNFQSRRPNTSFCFLDIRSPGLGDTAMYLCATGTGRFETDTQYFGPGTRLTVL.

This clonotype was counted a few times. J is TRBJ2-3 and V is TRBV20-1, with 10 bases lining up with TRBD2. Germline values: CDR1 DFQATT, CDR2 SNEGSKA (reference sequence). V shed 6 bases and J 4 bases; nucleotides not matched to a gene: 7. The CDR3 is made up of 14 amino acids. CDR3 in DNA: TGCAGTGCCCGGGGACTAGCGAGCGCAGATACGCAGTATTTT. This translates into CSARGLASADTQYF.